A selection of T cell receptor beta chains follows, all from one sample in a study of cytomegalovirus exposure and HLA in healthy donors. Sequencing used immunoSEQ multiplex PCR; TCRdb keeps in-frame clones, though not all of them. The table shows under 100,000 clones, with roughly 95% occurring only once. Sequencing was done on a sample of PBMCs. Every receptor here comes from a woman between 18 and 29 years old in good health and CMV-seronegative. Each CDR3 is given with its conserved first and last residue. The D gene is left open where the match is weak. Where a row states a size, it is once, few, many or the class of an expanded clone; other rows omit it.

CDR3 DNA: TGTGCCAGTATCGGGGACTATCAGCCCCAGCATTTT
CDR3 protein: CASIGDYQPQHF
V gene: TRBV19
clone size: NA
J gene: TRBJ1-5
D gene: NA

CDR3 DNA: TGTGCCAGCAGTTCCCTGGACAGGGTGAAAAACTATGGCTACACCTTC
CDR3 protein: CASSSLDRVKNYGYTF
V gene: TRBV27
clone size: NA
J gene: TRBJ1-2
D gene: TRBD1

CDR3 DNA: TGTGCCAGCAGTTTAAGAAATTCCCAGTTGTATGGCTACACCTTC
CDR3 protein: CASSLRNSQLYGYTF
V gene: TRBV28
clone size: NA
J gene: TRBJ1-2
D gene: NA

CDR3 DNA: TGTGCCAGTAGTAGGGCAGGGGTAAGTGTGACTGAAGCTTTCTTT
CDR3 protein: CASSRAGVSVTEAFF
V gene: TRBV19
clone size: NA
J gene: TRBJ1-1
D gene: NA

CDR3 DNA: TGTGCCAGCAGCGTAGGCGGGACAGCGAACACTGAAGCTTTCTTT
CDR3 protein: CASSVGGTANTEAFF
V gene: TRBV9
clone size: NA
J gene: TRBJ1-1
D gene: TRBD1

CDR3 DNA: TGTGCCAGCAGCTCGGGACTAGCGGGAACTGAGCAGTTCTTC
CDR3 protein: CASSSGLAGTEQFF
V gene: TRBV7-2
clone size: NA
J gene: TRBJ2-1
D gene: TRBD2

CDR3 DNA: TGTGCCAGCAGACCTTCCGGGTCACCCGGGAACAATGAGCAGTTCTTC
CDR3 protein: CASRPSGSPGNNEQFF
V gene: TRBV27
clone size: NA
J gene: TRBJ2-1
D gene: NA

CDR3 DNA: TGTGCCAGCAGCAGCCCGGGGTCCTACGAGCAGTACTTC
CDR3 protein: CASSSPGSYEQYF
V gene: TRBV2
clone size: NA
J gene: TRBJ2-7
D gene: NA

CDR3 DNA: TGCAGCGCTCTAAGCGGGAACTCCTACAATGAGCAGTTCTTC
CDR3 protein: CSALSGNSYNEQFF
V gene: TRBV29-1
clone size: NA
J gene: TRBJ2-1
D gene: TRBD2

CDR3 DNA: TGTGCCAGCAGTCATATTATTAGCGGGAGAGCGAACACCGGGGAGCTGTTTTTT
CDR3 protein: CASSHIISGRANTGELFF
V gene: TRBV28
clone size: NA
J gene: TRBJ2-2
D gene: TRBD2

CDR3 DNA: TGTGCCAGCAGTTCTGAGCGACCCTTGTGGGTAGATACGCAGTATTTT
CDR3 protein: CASSSERPLWVDTQYF
V gene: TRBV6-5
clone size: NA
J gene: TRBJ2-3
D gene: NA

CDR3 DNA: TGTGCCTCGTACCGGGGGACAGGGGATCGAGGAAACACCATATATTTT
CDR3 protein: CASYRGTGDRGNTIYF
V gene: TRBV10-3
clone size: NA
J gene: TRBJ1-3
D gene: TRBD1

CDR3 DNA: TGTGCCAGTAGTATAGATTCGCTCCTTGGAGGGGAAGAGACCCAGTACTTC
CDR3 protein: CASSIDSLLGGEETQYF
V gene: TRBV19
clone size: NA
J gene: TRBJ2-5
D gene: NA

CDR3 DNA: TGTGCCAGCAGTCGGGACAGGGGGCGGGAAAAACTGTTTTTT
CDR3 protein: CASSRDRGREKLFF
V gene: TRBV2
clone size: once
J gene: TRBJ1-4
D gene: TRBD1

CDR3 DNA: TGTGCCAGTAGCCTATACCGACAGGCAGACTACGAGCAGTACTTC
CDR3 protein: CASSLYRQADYEQYF
V gene: TRBV19
clone size: NA
J gene: TRBJ2-7
D gene: NA

CDR3 DNA: TGTGCCAGCAGTATCTTACAAGAGACCCAGTACTTC
CDR3 protein: CASSILQETQYF
V gene: TRBV28
clone size: NA
J gene: TRBJ2-5
D gene: NA

CDR3 DNA: TGTGCCAGCAGTTTAAGAGGGAGTGGCGCCGGGGAGCTGTTTTTT
CDR3 protein: CASSLRGSGAGELFF
V gene: TRBV28
clone size: NA
J gene: TRBJ2-2
D gene: NA

CDR3 DNA: TGCGCCAGCAGCTGGGGACTAGCGGGAGGGCCCGGGAATGAGCAGTTCTTC
CDR3 protein: CASSWGLAGGPGNEQFF
V gene: TRBV5-1
clone size: NA
J gene: TRBJ2-1
D gene: TRBD2

CDR3 DNA: TGTGCCAGTAGTATGGACAGCATGAACACTGAAGCTTTCTTT
CDR3 protein: CASSMDSMNTEAFF
V gene: TRBV19
clone size: NA
J gene: TRBJ1-1
D gene: NA

CDR3 DNA: TGTGCCTGGAGTGTAGAAGGTCCCGAGAAAGGGGATCACCAAGAGACCCAGTACTTC
CDR3 protein: CAWSVEGPEKGDHQETQYF
V gene: TRBV30
clone size: NA
J gene: TRBJ2-5
D gene: NA

CDR3 DNA: TGTGCCAGCAGTACCCTGAGGACTAGCGGGAGTCAGTGGGACTACGGCGAGCAGTACTTC
CDR3 protein: CASSTLRTSGSQWDYGEQYF
V gene: TRBV27
clone size: once
J gene: TRBJ2-7
D gene: TRBD2

CDR3 DNA: TGTGCCAGCAGCCCAACAGCGGGAGGTGACGAGCAGTACTTC
CDR3 protein: CASSPTAGGDEQYF
V gene: TRBV11-3
clone size: NA
J gene: TRBJ2-7
D gene: TRBD2